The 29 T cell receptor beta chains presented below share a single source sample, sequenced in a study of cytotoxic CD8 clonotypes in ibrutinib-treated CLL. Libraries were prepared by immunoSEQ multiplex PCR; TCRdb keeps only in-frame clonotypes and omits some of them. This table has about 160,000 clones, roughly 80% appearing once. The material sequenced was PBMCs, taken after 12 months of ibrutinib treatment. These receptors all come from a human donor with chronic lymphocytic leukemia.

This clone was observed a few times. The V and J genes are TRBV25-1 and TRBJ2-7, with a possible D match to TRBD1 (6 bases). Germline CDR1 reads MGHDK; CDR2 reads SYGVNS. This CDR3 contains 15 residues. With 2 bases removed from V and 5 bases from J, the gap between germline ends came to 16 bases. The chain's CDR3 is CASSETILQGNEQYF. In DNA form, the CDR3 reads TGTGCCAGCAGTGAAACCATCCTACAGGGTAACGAGCAGTACTTC.

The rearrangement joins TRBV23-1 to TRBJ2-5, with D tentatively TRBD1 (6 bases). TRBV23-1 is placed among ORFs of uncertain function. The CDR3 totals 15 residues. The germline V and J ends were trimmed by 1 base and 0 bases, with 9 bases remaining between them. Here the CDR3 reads CASSQWGRDQETQYF. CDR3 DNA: TGCGCCAGCAGTCAATGGGGGCGAGACCAAGAGACCCAGTACTTC.

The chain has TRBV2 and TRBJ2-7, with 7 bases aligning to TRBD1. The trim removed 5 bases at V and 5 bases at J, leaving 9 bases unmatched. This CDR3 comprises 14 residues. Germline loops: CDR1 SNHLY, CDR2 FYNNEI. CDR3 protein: CASSTTGVRDEQYF. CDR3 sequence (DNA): TGTGCCAGCAGTACCACAGGGGTAAGGGACGAGCAGTACTTC.

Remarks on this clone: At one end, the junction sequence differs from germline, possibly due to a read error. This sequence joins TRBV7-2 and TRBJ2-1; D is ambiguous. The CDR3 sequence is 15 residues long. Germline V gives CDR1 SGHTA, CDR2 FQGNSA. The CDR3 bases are TGTGCCAGCAGCTTAGATTCCCGTGCCGGTGGGCGTAGAGTCTTC. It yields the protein CASSLDSRAGGRRVF.

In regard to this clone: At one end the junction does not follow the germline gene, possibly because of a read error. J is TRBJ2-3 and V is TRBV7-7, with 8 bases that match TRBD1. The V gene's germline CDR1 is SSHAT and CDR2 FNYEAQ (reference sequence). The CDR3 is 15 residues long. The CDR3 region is CASSLDRGRGDTQYF. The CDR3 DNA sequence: TGTGCTAGCAGCTTAGACAGGGGACGTGGAGATACGCAGTATTTT.

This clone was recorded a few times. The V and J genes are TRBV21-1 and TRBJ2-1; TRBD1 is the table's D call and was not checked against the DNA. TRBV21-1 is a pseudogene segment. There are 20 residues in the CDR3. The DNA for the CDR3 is TGTGCCAGCAGCAAGCAGCCGGGACAGAGGAGGGAGAGCTCCTACAATGAGCAGTTCTTC. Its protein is CASSKQPGQRRESSYNEQFF.

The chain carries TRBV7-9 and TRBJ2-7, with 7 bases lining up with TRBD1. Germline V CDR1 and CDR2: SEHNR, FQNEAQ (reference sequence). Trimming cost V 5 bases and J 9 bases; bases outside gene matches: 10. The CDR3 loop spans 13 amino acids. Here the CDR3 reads CASSEPGQIGQYF. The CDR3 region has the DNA TGTGCCAGCAGCGAACCGGGACAGATCGGGCAGTACTTC.

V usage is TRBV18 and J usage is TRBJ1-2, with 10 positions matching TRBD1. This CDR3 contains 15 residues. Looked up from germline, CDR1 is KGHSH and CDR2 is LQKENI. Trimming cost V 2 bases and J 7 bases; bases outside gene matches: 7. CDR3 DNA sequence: TGTGCCAGCTCACCATCGCGACAGGGGGCGGGTGGCTACACCTTC. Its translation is CASSPSRQGAGGYTF.

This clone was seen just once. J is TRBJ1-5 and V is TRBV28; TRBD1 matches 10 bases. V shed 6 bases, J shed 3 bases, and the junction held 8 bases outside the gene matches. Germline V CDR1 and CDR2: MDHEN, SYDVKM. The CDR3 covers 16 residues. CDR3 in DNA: TGTGCCAGCAGCCAAGGGGGACAGGGGCTCAATCAGCCCCAGCATTTT. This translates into CASSQGGQGLNQPQHF.

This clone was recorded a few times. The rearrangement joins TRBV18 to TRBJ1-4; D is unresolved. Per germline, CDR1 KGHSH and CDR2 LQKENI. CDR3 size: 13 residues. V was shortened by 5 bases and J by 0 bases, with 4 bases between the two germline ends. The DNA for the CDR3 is TGTGCCAGCTCAAACCCAACTAATGAAAAACTGTTTTTT. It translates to CASSNPTNEKLFF. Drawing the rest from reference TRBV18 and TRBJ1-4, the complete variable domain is NAGVMQNPRHLVRRRGQEARLRCSPMKGHSHVYWYRQLPEEGLKFMVYLQKENIIDESGMPKERFSAEFPKEGPSILRIQQVVRGDSAAYFCASSNPTNEKLFFGSGTQLSVL.

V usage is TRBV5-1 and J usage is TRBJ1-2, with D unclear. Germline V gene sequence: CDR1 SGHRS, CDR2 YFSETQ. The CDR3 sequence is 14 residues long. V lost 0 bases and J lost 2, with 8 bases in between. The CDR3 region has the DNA TGCGCCAGCAGCTTGGCGCCAGAGAACTATGGCTACACCTTC. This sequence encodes CASSLAPENYGYTF.

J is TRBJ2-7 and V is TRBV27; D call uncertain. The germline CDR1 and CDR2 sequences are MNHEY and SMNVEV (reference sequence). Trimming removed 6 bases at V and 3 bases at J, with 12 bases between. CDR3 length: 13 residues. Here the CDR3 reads CASSDKQHYEQYF. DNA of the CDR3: TGTGCCAGCAGCGACAAACAACACTACGAGCAGTACTTC.

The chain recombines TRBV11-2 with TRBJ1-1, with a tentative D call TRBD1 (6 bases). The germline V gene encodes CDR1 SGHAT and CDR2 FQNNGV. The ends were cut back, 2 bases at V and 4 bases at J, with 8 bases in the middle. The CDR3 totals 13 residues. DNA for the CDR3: TGTGCCAGCAGCTTAATCAGGGGCACTGAAGCTTTCTTT. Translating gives CASSLIRGTEAFF.

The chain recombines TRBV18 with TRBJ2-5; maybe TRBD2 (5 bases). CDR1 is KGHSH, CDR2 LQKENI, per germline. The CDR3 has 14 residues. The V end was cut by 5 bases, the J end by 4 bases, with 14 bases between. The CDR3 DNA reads TGTGCCAGCTCATCCGGGGTCAAAGGAGAGACCCAGTACTTC. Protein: CASSSGVKGETQYF.

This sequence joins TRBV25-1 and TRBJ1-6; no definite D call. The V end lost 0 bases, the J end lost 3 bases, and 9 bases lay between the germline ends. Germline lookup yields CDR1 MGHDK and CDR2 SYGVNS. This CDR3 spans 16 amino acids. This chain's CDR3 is CASSEYGGIYNSPLHF. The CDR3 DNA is TGTGCCAGCAGTGAATACGGAGGGATCTATAATTCACCCCTCCACTTT.

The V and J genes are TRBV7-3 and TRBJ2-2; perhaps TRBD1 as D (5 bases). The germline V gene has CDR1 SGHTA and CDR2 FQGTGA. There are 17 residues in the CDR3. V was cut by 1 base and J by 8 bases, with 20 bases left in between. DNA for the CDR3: TGTGCCAGCAGCTTAAGACCGGCGCAGGGAATCGGTGGGGAGCTGTTTTTT. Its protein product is CASSLRPAQGIGGELFF.

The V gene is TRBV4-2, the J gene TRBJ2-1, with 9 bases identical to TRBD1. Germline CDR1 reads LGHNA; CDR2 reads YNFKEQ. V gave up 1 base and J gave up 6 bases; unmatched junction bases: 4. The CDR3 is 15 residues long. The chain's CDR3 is CASSQAGTGSNEQFF. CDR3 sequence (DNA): TGTGCCAGCAGCCAAGCTGGGACAGGGAGCAATGAGCAGTTCTTC.

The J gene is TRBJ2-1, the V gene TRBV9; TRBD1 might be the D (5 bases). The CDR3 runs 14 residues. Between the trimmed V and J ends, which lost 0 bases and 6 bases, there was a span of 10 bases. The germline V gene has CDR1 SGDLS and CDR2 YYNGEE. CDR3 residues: CASSVGQGSNEQFF. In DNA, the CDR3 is TGTGCCAGCAGCGTAGGGCAGGGAAGCAATGAGCAGTTCTTC.

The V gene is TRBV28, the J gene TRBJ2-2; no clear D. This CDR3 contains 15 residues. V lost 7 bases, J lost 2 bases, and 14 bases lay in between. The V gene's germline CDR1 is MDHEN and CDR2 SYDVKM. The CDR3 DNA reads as TGTGCCAGCACTAGGACCCAGATTAACACCGGGGAGCTGTTTTTT. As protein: CASTRTQINTGELFF.

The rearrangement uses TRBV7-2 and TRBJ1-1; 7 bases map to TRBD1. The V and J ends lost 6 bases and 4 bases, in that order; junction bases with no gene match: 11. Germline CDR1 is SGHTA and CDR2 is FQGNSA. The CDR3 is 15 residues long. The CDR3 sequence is CASSKRQGGSTEAFF. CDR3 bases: TGTGCCAGCAGTAAAAGACAGGGAGGGAGCACTGAAGCTTTCTTT.

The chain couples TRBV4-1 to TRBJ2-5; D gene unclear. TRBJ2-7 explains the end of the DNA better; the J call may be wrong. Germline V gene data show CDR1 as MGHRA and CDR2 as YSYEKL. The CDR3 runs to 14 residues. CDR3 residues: CASSQTDETYEQYF. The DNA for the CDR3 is TGCGCCAGCAGCCAAACCGACGAGACCTACGAGCAGTACTTC.

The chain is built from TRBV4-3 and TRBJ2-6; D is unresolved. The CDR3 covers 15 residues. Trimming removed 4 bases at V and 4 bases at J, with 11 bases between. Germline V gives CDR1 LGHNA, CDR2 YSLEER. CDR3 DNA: TGCGCCAGCAGCCCCCGGGCCACGGGGGCCAACGTCCTGACTTTC. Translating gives CASSPRATGANVLTF.

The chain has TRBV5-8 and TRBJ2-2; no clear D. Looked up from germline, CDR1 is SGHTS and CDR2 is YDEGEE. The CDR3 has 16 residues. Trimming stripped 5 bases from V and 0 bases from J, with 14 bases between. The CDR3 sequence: CASRRRLTANTGELFF. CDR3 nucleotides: TGTGCCAGCAGAAGAAGGCTAACCGCGAACACCGGGGAGCTGTTTTTT.

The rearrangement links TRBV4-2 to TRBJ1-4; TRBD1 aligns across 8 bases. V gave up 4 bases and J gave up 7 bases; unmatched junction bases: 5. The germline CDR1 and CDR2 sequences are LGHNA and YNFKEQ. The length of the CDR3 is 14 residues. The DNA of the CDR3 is TGTGCCAGCAGCCCGACAGGGGTTAGTGAAAAACTGTTTTTT. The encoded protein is CASSPTGVSEKLFF.

Here the CDR3 DNA reads TGTGCCAGCGGCGGGCTCGGGGAGACCCAGTACTTC. Its protein product is CASGGLGETQYF. The chain joins TRBV5-8 to TRBJ2-5; D might be TRBD2 (5 bases). CDR3 size: 12 residues. Germline V gene lookup returns CDR1 SGHTS and CDR2 YDEGEE. Trimming removed 7 bases at V and 5 bases at J, with 12 bases between. The full variable domain, rest sourced from reference TRBV5-8 and TRBJ2-5, is EAGVTQSPTHLIKTRGQQATLRCSPISGHTSVYWYQQALGLGLQFLLWYDEGEERNRGNFPPRFSGRQFPNYSSELNVNALELEDSALYLCASGGLGETQYFGPGTRLLVL.

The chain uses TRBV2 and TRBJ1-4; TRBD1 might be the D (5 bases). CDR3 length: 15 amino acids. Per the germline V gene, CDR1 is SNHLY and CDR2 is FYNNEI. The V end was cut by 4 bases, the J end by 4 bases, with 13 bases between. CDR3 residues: CASSAVGGYNEKLFF. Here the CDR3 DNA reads TGTGCCAGCAGTGCCGTGGGGGGATATAATGAAAAACTGTTTTTT.

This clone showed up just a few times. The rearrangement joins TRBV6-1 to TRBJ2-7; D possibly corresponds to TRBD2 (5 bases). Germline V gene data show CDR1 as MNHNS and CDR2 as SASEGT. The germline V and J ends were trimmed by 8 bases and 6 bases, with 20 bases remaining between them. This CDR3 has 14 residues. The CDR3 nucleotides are TGTGCCAGCTCCGTGAGGGAAAGCCCCGTCGAGCAGTACTTC. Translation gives CASSVRESPVEQYF.

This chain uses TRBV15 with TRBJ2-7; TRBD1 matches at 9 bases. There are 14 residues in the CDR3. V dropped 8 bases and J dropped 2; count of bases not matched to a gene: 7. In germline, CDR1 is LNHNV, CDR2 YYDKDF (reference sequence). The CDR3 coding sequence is TGTGCCACCGCCTCGCGACAGGGGGCCTACGAGCAGTACTTC. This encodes CATASRQGAYEQYF.

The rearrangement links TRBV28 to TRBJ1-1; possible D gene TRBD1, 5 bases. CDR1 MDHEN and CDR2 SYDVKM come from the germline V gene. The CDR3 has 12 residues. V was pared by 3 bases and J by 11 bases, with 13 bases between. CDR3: CASSLRASGAFF. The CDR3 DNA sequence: TGTGCCAGCAGTTTGCGTGCATCAGGGGCTTTCTTT.